Sequencing of this T cell receptor (delta chain) was carried out in a study of gamma-delta chains in newborns, infants, children. Across the whole study: Microbial exposure reportedly drives polyclonal innate γδ T cell expansion after birth.

There are a few counts of this clone. A read error is likely here: a far larger clone is one base away. This sample also contains other DNA sequences that code for the same CDR3. V lost 7 bases to trimming and J lost 0 bases; unmatched junction nucleotides: 10. Germline V gene data show CDR1 as GEAIGNYY and CDR2 as EKD. This CDR3 is built from 17 residues. TCRdb re-analyzed the reads via CATT. The table includes over 800 delta-chain clones, about 1.3% detected once. The sample consisted of blood. This TCR derives from a child in good health. The chain couples TRDV2 to TRDJ1; 13 bases fit TRDD3. CDR3 protein: CACDYVLGDTDTDKLIF. The CDR3 DNA is TGTGCCTGCGACTATGTACTGGGGGATACGGACACCGATAAACTCATCTTT.